This T cell receptor beta chain was recorded in a study of cytomegalovirus exposure and HLA in healthy donors. Regarding the study as a whole: Solely CMV serostatus was available to characterize immune exposure. Across donors, sequencing depth was assumed by presence/absence analyses to be roughly uniform. A later analysis linked about 17,000 TCR beta sequences to HLA alleles at 0.05 false discovery rate.

Note on this clone: What it recognizes is unknown.

PCR involved 60 Vbeta and 13 Jbeta primers. The repertoire was sequenced with immunoSEQ multiplex PCR; TCRdb's copy has only in-frame clones and lacks some. Of around 140,000 clones in the sample, 75% to 85% were seen once. The V and J ends lost 2 bases and 4 bases respectively, with 10 bases between them. Germline CDR1 SEHNR, CDR2 FQNEAQ (reference sequence). This CDR3 region has 14 residues. This receptor was obtained from a woman aged 50 to 60 in good health and CMV-seropositive. Sequenced sample: PBMCs. The genes are TRBV7-9 and TRBJ2-3, with a possible D match to TRBD2 (5 bases). The CDR3 region has the DNA TGTGCCAGCAGCTTACGGGGTGGAGCAGATACGCAGTATTTT. Translating it yields CASSLRGGADTQYF. Filled out from reference TRBV7-9 and TRBJ2-3, the complete variable domain reads DTGVSQNPRHKITKRGQNVTFRCDPISEHNRLYWYRQTLGQGPEFLTYFQNEAQLEKSRLLSDRFSAERPKGSFSTLEIQRTEQGDSAMYLCASSLRGGADTQYFGPGTRLTVL.